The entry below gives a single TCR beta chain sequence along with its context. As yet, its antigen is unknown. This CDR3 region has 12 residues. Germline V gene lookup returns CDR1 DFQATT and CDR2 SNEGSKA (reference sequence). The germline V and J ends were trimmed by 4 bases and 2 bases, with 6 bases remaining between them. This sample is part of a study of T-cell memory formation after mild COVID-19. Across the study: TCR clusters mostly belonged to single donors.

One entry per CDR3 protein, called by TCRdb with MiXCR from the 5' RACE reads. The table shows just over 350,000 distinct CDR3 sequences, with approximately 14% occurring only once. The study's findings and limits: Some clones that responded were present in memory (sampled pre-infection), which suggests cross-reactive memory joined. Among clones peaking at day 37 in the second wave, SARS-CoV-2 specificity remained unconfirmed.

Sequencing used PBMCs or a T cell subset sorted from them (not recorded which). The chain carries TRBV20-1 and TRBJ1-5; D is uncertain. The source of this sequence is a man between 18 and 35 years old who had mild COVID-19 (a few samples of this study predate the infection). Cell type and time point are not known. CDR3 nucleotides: TGCAGTGCTAAGGTGGGCAATCAGCCCCAGCATTTT. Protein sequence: CSAKVGNQPQHF.